This T cell receptor beta chain appears in the sequencing data of a study of blood T cell repertoires in COVID-19. For the study at large: The United States, Italy and Spain provided the acute and convalescent COVID-19 samples.

Per germline, CDR1 LNHNV and CDR2 YYDKDF (reference sequence). With 0 bases removed from V and 8 bases from J, the gap between germline ends came to 22 bases. There are 17 residues in the CDR3. Original processing notes: Estimation of nucleated cell counts relied on the amplification of reference gene primers. TCRdb's copy holds only in-frame clones and misses some; the assay was immunoSEQ multiplex PCR. V and J calls plus clone size are reproduced from that table; the DNA served to infer D and trimming. The sample yields 150,000 to 200,000 clones, about 86% seen once. This chain joins TRBV15 and TRBJ1-2, with a weak D call TRBD1 (5 bases). This receptor was taken from a man younger than 35 with active or convalescent COVID-19. The sequenced material came from peripheral blood. In DNA, the CDR3 is TGTGCCACCAGCAGAGACGGGACTCCGGGGTACTTTCGAGGCTACACCTTC. Its protein is CATSRDGTPGYFRGYTF.